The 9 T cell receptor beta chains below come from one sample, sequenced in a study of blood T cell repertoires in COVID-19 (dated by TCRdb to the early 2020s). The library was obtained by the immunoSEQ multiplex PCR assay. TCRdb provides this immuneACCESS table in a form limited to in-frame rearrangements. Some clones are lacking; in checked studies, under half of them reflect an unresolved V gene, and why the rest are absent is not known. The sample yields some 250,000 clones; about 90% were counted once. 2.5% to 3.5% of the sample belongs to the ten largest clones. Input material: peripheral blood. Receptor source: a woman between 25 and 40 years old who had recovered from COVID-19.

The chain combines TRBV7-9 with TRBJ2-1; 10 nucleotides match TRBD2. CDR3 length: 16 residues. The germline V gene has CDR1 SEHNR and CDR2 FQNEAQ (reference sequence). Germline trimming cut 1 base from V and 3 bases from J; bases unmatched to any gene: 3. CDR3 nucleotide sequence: TGTGCCAGCAGCTTAGTAGCGGGGGGCTACTACAATGAGCAGTTCTTC. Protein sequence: CASSLVAGGYYNEQFF.

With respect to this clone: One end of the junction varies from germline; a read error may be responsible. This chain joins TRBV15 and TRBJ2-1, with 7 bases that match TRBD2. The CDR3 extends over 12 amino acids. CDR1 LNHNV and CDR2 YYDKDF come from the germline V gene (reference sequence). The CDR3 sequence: CATSRDSGGRLF. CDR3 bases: TGTGCCACCAGCAGAGATTCCGGGGGGAGGCTCTTC.

The CDR3 region has the DNA TGTGCCAGCATCGGTCCTTCAAGGCAGGGACCCCTCCACTTT. It specifies CASIGPSRQGPLHF. The chain joins TRBV2 to TRBJ1-6, with D possibly being TRBD1 (5 bases). Germline-derived CDR1 and CDR2 are SNHLY and FYNNEI. Trimming shortened V by 7 bases and J by 12 bases, and 19 bases separated the two germline ends. The CDR3 is 14 amino acids.

The DNA of the CDR3 is TGTGCCAGCAGCTCCGGGACAGGGAAAAATTCACCCCTCCACTTT. Translating it yields CASSSGTGKNSPLHF. The chain employs TRBV7-2 and TRBJ1-6, with 9 bases that match TRBD1. In germline, CDR1 is SGHTA, CDR2 FQGNSA. V shed 4 bases, J shed 7 bases, and the junction held 5 bases outside the gene matches. The CDR3 is made up of 15 amino acids.

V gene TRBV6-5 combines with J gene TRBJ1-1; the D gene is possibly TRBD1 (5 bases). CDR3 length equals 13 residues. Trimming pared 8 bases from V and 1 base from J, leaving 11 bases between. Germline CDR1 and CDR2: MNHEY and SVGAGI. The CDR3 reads CASHNRKNTEAFF. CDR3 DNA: TGTGCCAGCCACAACAGGAAGAACACTGAAGCTTTCTTT.

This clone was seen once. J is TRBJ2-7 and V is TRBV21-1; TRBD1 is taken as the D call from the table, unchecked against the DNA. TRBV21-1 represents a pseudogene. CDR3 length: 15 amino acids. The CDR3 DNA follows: TGTGCCAGCAGAATGGAGGACAGGGCCGGTTACGAGCAGTACTTC. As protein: CASRMEDRAGYEQYF.

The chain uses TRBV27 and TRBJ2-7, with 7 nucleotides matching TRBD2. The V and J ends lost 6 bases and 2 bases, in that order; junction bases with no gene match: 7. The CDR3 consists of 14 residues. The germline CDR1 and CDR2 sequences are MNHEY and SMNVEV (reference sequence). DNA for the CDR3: TGTGCCAGCAGCTTACGGGGGGTAACCTACGAGCAGTACTTC. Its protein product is CASSLRGVTYEQYF.

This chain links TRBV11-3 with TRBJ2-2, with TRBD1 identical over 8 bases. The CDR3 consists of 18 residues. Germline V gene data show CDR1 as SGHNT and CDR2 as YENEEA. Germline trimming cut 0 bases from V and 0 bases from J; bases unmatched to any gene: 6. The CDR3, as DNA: TGTGCCAGCAGCTTAGATCTGTGGACAGGGACGAACACCGGGGAGCTGTTTTTT. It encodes CASSLDLWTGTNTGELFF.

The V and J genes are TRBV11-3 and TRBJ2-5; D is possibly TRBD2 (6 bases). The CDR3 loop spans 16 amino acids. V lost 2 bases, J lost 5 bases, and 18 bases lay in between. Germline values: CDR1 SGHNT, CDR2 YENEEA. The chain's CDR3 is CASSLSLTGVRETQYF. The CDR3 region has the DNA TGTGCCAGCAGCTTATCTCTAACGGGGGTGCGGGAGACCCAGTACTTC.